This record covers a single T cell receptor (beta chain). The sample is drawn from a study of blood T cell repertoires in COVID-19. Study in general: Acute and convalescent COVID-19 specimens originated in the United States, Italy and Spain. From T cells, B-cell-depleted T cells, or PBMCs came the material, which was cDNA or gDNA.

V gave up 4 bases and J gave up 0 bases, with 9 bases separating them. The CDR3 has 14 amino acids. Germline loops: CDR1 MNHEY, CDR2 SVGAGI. Per the original data handling: Reference gene primer amplification in the assay estimated nucleated cell counts. Some clones are missing from TCRdb's copy, which holds only in-frame ones; the method was immunoSEQ multiplex PCR. V, J and clone size were drawn from that table, and D and trimming were deduced from the DNA. The table records 120,000 or so clones, 85% of them present only once. The sample comprised peripheral blood. The chain uses TRBV6-5 and TRBJ1-1, with D uncertain. The receptor comes from a man older than 75 with active or convalescent COVID-19. CDR3 in DNA: TGTGCCAGCAGTTTTTCCAGTTTGAACACTGAAGCTTTCTTT. Protein: CASSFSSLNTEAFF.